The sequence of this T cell receptor (beta chain) was determined in a study of OX40 agonist ivuxolimab in advanced cancers. The CDR3 length is 16 residues. Per the germline V gene, CDR1 is ENHRY and CDR2 is SYGVKD. Trimming removed 10 bases from V and 0 bases from J; junction bases left unmatched: 12. Note on this clone: Its antigen is still unknown.

The method was immunoSEQ multiplex PCR; TCRdb's version includes in-frame clones alone and lacks a portion of them. Of under 75,000 clones listed, roughly 86% were seen once; the top ten hold around 2%. Findings and limits, study-wide: Relative to CD4+ cells, CD8+ T cells on average had more expanded clones.

The input for sequencing was CD4+ or CD8+ T cells sorted from blood, taken in a trial of the OX40 agonist ivuxolimab. The chain employs TRBV10-3 and TRBJ1-5; TRBD1 matches 7 bases. The receptor comes from an adult with an advanced solid tumor such as melanoma, head and neck, liver or kidney cancer. The CDR3 is CATSRDSGYSNQPQHF. CDR3 coding DNA: TGTGCCACCTCGAGGGACAGTGGTTATAGCAATCAGCCCCAGCATTTT.